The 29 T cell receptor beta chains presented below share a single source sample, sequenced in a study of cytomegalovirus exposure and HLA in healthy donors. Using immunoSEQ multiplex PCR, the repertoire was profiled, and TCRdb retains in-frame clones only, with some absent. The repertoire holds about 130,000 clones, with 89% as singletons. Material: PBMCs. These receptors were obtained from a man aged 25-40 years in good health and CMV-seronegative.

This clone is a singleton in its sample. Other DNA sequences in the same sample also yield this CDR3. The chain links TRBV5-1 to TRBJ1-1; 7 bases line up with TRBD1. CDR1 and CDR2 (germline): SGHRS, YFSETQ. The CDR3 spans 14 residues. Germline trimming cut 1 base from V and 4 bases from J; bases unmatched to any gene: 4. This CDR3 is CASSLRQGGTEAFF. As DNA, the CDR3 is TGCGCCAGCAGCTTGCGGCAGGGGGGCACTGAAGCTTTCTTT.

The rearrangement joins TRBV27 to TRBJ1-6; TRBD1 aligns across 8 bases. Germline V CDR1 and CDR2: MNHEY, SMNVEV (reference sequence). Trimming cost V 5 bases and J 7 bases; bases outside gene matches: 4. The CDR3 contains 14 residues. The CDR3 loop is CASSTNRGNSPLHF. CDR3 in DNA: TGTGCCAGCAGTACTAACAGGGGGAATTCACCCCTCCACTTT.

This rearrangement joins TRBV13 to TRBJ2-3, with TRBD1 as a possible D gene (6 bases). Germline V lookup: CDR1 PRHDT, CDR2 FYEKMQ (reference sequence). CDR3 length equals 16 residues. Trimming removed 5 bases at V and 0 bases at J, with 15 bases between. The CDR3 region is CASSPTRTVSTDTQYF. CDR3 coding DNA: TGTGCCAGCAGCCCGACCCGGACAGTTAGCACAGATACGCAGTATTTT.

The CDR3 nucleotides read TGTGCCAGCAGCTGGACAGAAAATACTGGCTATGGCTACACCTTC. Its translation: CASSWTENTGYGYTF. The gene calls are TRBV7-8 and TRBJ1-2; a weak D match, TRBD1 (6 bases). This CDR3 is built from 15 residues. Germline lookup yields CDR1 SGHVS and CDR2 FQNEAQ. V was trimmed by 4 bases and J by 4 bases, leaving 16 bases between them.

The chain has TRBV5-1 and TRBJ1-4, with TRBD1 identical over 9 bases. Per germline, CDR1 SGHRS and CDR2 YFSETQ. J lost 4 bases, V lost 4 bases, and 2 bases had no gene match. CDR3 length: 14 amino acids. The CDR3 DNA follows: TGCGCCAGCAGCGTGGGACAGGGTAATGAAAAACTGTTTTTT. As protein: CASSVGQGNEKLFF.

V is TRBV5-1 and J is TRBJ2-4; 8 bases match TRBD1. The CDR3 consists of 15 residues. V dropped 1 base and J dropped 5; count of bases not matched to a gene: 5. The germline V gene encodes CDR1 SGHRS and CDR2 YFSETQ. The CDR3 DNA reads TGCGCCAGCAGCTTGTCAGGGGGCGGCCAAAACATTCAGTACTTC. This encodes CASSLSGGGQNIQYF.

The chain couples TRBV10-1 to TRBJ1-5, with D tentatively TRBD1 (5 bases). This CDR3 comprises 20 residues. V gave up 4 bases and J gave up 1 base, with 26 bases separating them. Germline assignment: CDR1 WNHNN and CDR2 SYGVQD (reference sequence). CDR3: CASSGLDVVRGISSNQPQHF. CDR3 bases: TGCGCCAGCAGTGGGTTGGACGTAGTAAGGGGAATATCGAGCAATCAGCCCCAGCATTTT.

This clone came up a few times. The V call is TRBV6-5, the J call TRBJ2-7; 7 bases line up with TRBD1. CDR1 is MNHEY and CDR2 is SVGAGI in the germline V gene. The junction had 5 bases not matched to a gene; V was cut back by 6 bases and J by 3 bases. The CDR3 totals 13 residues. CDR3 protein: CASSPDRHYEQYF. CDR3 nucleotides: TGTGCCAGCAGCCCGGACAGGCACTACGAGCAGTACTTC.

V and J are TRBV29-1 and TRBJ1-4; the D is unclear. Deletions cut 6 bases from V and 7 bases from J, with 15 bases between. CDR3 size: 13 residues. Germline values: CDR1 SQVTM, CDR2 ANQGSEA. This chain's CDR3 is CSVRPTAGEKLFF. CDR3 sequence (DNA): TGCAGCGTGAGGCCCACCGCCGGTGAAAAACTGTTTTTT.

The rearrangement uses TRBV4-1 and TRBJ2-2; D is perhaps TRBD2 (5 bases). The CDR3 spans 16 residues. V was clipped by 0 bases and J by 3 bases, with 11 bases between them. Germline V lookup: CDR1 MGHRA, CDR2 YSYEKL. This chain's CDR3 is CASSQEVGGYTGELFF. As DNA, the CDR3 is TGCGCCAGCAGCCAAGAGGTAGGAGGTTACACCGGGGAGCTGTTTTTT.

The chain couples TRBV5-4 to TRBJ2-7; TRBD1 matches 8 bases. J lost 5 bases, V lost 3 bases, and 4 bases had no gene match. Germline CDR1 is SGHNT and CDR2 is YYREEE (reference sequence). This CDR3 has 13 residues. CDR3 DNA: TGTGCCAGCAGCTCGACAGGGGTGAACGAGCAGTACTTC. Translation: CASSSTGVNEQYF.

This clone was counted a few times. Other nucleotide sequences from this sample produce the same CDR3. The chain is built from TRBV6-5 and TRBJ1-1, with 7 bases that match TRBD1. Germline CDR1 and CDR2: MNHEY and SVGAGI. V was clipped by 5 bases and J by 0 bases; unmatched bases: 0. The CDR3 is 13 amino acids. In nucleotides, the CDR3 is TGTGCCAGCAGTGGGACAGTGAACACTGAAGCTTTCTTT. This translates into CASSGTVNTEAFF.

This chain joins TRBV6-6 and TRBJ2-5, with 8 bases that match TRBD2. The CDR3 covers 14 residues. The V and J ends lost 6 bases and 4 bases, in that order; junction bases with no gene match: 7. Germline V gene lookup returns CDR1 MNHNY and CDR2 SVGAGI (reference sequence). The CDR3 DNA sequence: TGTGCCAGCAGGCCCGGGACTAGGGGAGAGACCCAGTACTTC. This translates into CASRPGTRGETQYF.

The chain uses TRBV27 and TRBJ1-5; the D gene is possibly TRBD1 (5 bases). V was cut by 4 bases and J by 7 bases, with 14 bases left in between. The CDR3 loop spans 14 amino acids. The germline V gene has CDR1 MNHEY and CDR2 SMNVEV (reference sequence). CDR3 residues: CASSSRRRGQPQHF. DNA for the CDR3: TGTGCCAGCAGTTCCAGACGGCGGGGGCAGCCCCAGCATTTT.

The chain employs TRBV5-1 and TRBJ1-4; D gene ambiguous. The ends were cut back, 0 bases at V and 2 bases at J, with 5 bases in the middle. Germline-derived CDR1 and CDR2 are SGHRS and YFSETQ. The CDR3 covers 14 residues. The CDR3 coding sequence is TGCGCCAGCAGCTTGGAACAGACTAATGAAAAACTGTTTTTT. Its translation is CASSLEQTNEKLFF.

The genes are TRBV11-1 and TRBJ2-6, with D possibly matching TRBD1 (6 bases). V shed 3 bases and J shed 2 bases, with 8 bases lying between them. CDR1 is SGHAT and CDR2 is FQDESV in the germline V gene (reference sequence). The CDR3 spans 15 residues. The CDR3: CASSLGATGANVLTF. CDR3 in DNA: TGTGCCAGCAGCTTGGGGGCAACTGGGGCCAACGTCCTGACTTTC.

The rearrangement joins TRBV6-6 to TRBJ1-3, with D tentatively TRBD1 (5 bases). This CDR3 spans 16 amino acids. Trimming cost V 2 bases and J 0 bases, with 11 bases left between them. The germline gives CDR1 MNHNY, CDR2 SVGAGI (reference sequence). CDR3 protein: CASSYIQGDSGNTIYF. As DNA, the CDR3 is TGTGCCAGCAGTTACATCCAAGGGGACTCTGGAAACACCATATATTTT.

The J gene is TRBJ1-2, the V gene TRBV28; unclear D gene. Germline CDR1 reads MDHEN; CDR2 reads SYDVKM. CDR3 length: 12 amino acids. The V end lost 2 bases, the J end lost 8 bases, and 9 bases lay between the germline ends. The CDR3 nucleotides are TGTGCCAGCAGTTTACGAGCGGTCGGCTACACCTTC. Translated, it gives CASSLRAVGYTF.

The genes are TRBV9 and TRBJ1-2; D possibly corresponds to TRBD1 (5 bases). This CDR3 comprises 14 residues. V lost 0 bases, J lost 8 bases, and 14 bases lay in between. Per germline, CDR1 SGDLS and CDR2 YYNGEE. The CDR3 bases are TGTGCCAGCAGCGTAGACCAGAGGACAATAGGCTACACCTTC. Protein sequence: CASSVDQRTIGYTF.

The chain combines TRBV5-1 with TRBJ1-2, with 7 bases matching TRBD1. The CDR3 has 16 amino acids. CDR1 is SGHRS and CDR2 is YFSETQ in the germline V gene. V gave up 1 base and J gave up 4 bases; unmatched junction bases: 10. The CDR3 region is CASSLTTGQLTYGYTF. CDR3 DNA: TGCGCCAGCAGCTTGACGACAGGGCAGCTAACCTATGGCTACACCTTC.

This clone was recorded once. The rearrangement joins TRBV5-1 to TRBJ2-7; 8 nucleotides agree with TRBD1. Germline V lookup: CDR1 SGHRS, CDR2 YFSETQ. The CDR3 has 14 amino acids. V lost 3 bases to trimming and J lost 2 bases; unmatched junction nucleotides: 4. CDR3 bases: TGCGCCAGCAGCTCCGGGGGACAGGCCTACGAGCAGTACTTC. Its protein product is CASSSGGQAYEQYF.

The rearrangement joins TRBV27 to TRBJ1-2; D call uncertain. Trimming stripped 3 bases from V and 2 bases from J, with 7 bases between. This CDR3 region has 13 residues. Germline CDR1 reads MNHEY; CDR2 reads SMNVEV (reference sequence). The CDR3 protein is CASSLYENYGYTF. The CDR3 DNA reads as TGTGCCAGCAGTTTGTACGAGAACTATGGCTACACCTTC.

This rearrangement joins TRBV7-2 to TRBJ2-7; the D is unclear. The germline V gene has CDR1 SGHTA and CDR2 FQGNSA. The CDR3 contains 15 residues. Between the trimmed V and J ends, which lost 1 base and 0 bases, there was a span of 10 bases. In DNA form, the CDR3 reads TGTGCCAGCAGCTTAGTTTCCGCCAGCTCCTACGAGCAGTACTTC. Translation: CASSLVSASSYEQYF. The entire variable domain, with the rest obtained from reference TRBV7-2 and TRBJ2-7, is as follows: GAGVSQSPSNKVTEKGKDVELRCDPISGHTALYWYRQSLGQGLEFLIYFQGNSAPDKSGLPSDRFSAERTGGSVSTLTIQRTQQEDSAVYLCASSLVSASSYEQYFGPGTRLTVT.

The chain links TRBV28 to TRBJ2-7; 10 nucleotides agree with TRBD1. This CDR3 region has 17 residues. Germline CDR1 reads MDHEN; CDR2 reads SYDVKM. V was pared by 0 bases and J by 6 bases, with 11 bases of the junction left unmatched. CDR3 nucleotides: TGTGCCAGCAGTTTATGGGGTGCGGGGACAGGGGACTTCGAGCAGTACTTC. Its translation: CASSLWGAGTGDFEQYF.

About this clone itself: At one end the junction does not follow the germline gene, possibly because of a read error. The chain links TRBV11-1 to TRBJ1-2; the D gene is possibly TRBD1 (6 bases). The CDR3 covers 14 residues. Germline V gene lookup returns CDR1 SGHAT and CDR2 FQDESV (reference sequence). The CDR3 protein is CASSLADSRYGYTF. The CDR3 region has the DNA TGTGCCAGCAGCCTAGCGGACAGTAGATATGGCTACACCTTC.

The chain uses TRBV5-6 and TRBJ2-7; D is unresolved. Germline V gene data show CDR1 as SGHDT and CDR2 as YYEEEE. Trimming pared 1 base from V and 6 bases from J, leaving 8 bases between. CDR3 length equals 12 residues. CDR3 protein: CASSLLSSEQYF. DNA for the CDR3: TGTGCCAGCAGCTTGTTGAGTTCCGAGCAGTACTTC.

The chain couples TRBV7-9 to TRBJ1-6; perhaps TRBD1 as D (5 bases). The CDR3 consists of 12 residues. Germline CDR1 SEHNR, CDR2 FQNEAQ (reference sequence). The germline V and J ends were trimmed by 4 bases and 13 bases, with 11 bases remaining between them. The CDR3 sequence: CASSSPQVPLHF. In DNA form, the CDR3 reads TGTGCCAGCAGCTCACCACAGGTTCCCCTCCACTTT.

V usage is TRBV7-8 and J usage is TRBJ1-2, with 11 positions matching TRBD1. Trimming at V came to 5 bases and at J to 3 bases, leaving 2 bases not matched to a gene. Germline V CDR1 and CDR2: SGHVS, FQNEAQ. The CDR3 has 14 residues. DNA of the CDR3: TGTGCCAGCAGCCGGGACAGGGGGTACTATGGCTACACCTTC. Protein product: CASSRDRGYYGYTF.

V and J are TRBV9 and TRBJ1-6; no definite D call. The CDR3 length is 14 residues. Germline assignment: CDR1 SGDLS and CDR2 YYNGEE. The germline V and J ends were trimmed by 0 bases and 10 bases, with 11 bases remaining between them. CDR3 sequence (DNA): TGTGCCAGCAGCGTAGGAGGAGTAGAGTCACCCCTCCACTTT. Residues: CASSVGGVESPLHF.